The rows below give T cell receptor beta chains drawn from one sample of a study of Graves' ophthalmopathy and Graves' hyperthyroidism. TCRdb itself ran the multiplex PCR reads through MiXCR, one entry per CDR3 protein. There are 300,000 to 350,000 distinct CDR3 sequences in the sample; 17% occur only once, and 12% lies in the top ten. Input material: peripheral blood. These receptors all come from an adult man with Graves' ophthalmopathy. The CDR3 runs from the conserved cysteine through the conserved F or W. Fields, in order: J gene, D gene, CDR3 length, V gene, clone size, CDR3 protein, CDR3 DNA. The D gene is left open where the match is weak. Some rows have no size entry. The others give once, few or many, or a class for an expanded clone.

>TRBJ1-2|-|15|TRBV28|many
CASSLSTGPTSSYTF
TGTGCCAGCAGTTTATCCACAGGCCCAACAAGCAGCTACACCTTC
>TRBJ1-2|-|14|TRBV4-1|many
CASSQVAGDYGYTF
TGCGCCAGCAGCCAAGTGGCAGGTGACTATGGCTACACCTTC
>TRBJ1-1|TRBD1|12|TRBV20-1|many
CSAPTGVGEAFF
TGCAGTGCACCTACAGGGGTGGGTGAAGCTTTCTTT
>TRBJ1-3|-|15|TRBV6-5|many
CASSYSREEGNTIYF
TGTGCCAGCAGTTACTCGAGGGAAGAAGGAAACACCATATATTTT
>TRBJ1-2|-|14|TRBV28|-
CASATGAAKHGYTF
TGTGCCAGCGCGACGGGGGCAGCTAAGCATGGCTACACCTTC
>TRBJ1-1|-|12|TRBV12-3/TRBV12-4|many
CASRATGPEAFF
TGTGCCAGCAGGGCAACGGGTCCTGAAGCTTTCTTT
>TRBJ1-2|-|14|TRBV5-1|-
CASSLGSQGHGYTF
TGCGCCAGCAGCTTGGGTTCGCAGGGTCATGGCTACACCTTC
>TRBJ2-7|TRBD1|15|TRBV4-1|many
CASSPGQGVSYEQYF
TGCGCCAGCAGCCCAGGGCAGGGGGTATCCTACGAGCAGTACTTC
>TRBJ2-5|-|14|TRBV20-1|-
CSASFLARQETQYF
TGCAGTGCTAGTTTCCTAGCGCGACAAGAGACCCAGTACTTC
>TRBJ1-5|TRBD1|14|TRBV6-1|many
CASSQAGTGQPQHF
TGTGCCAGCAGTCAAGCCGGGACAGGACAGCCCCAGCATTTT
>TRBJ2-4|-|14|TRBV27|many
CASATGTRKNIQYF
TGTGCCAGCGCGACCGGGACACGCAAAAACATTCAGTACTTC
>TRBJ1-1|-|11|TRBV20-1|-
CSASWGTEAFF
TGCAGTGCTTCCTGGGGTACTGAAGCTTTCTTT
>TRBJ1-2|TRBD1|15|TRBV3-1|many
CASSLMTGGFYGYTF
TGTGCCAGCAGCCTAATGACAGGGGGGTTCTATGGCTACACCTTC
>TRBJ1-6|-|17|TRBV12-3/TRBV12-4|many
CASSAVRLGESNSPLHF
TGTGCCAGCAGTGCCGTCAGGTTAGGGGAAAGCAATTCACCCCTCCACTTT
>TRBJ1-1|-|15|TRBV6-5|many
CASSSQDTENTEAFF
TGTGCCAGCAGTTCCCAAGACACGGAAAACACTGAAGCTTTCTTT
>TRBJ1-5|TRBD1|15|TRBV6-5|-
CASSYAGTGSQPQHF
TGTGCCAGCAGTTACGCCGGGACAGGGTCCCAGCCCCAGCATTTT
>TRBJ2-7|-|16|TRBV7-8|-
CASSLMGTAGGYEQYF
TGTGCCAGCAGCTTAATGGGCACGGCCGGAGGCTACGAGCAGTACTTC
>TRBJ2-7|-|13|TRBV6-5|many
CASSRDLNYEQYF
TGTGCCAGCAGTCGGGACCTCAACTACGAGCAGTACTTC
>TRBJ1-2|-|15|TRBV7-9|many
CASSPGEGAFYGYTF
TGTGCCAGCAGCCCGGGGGAAGGAGCCTTCTATGGCTACACCTTC
>TRBJ2-7|TRBD1|13|TRBV28|many
CASSLGDSGEQYF
TGTGCCAGCAGCCTCGGGGACAGCGGCGAGCAGTACTTC
>TRBJ1-6|TRBD1|14|TRBV3-1|many
CASSLGQSNSPLHF
TGTGCCAGCAGCCTGGGACAGAGTAATTCACCCCTCCACTTT
>TRBJ2-7|-|11|TRBV6-1|-
CASSHRYEQYF
TGTGCCAGCAGCCATCGGTACGAGCAGTACTTC